The present T cell receptor beta chain was sequenced within a study of T-cell memory formation after mild COVID-19. Libraries for TCRalpha and TCRbeta carried sample barcodes and unique molecular identifiers via 5'RACE. TCRdb called the 5' RACE reads again in MiXCR, with one record for every CDR3 protein. The profile shows 550,000 to 700,000 distinct CDR3 sequences, under 20% of them singletons. In the case of this clonotype: Its antigen is still unknown. At one end, the junction sequence differs from germline, possibly due to a read error.

Germline CDR1 reads SEHNR; CDR2 reads FQNEAQ (reference sequence). This CDR3 comprises 17 residues. Study-wide findings and caveats: CD4/CD8 balance characterized clones contracting day 15 to 85, and CD4+ skew characterized later expanders. SARS-CoV-2 specificity of second-wave clones peaking day 37 was unconfirmed.

The chain combines TRBV7-9 with TRBJ2-2; tentative D call: TRBD1 (5 bases). The receptor comes from an adult woman who had mild COVID-19 (a few samples of this study predate the infection). Cell type and time point are not known. The specimen was PBMCs or a T cell subset sorted from them (not recorded which). CDR3 nucleotide sequence: TGTGCCAGCAACTTACACCAGGGTATGGCCGGCACCGGGGAGCTGTTTTTT. It yields the protein CASNLHQGMAGTGELFF.